The clone carrying this T cell receptor (beta chain) was found many times. Its specificity is not known. This beta chain was picked up by a library intended for alpha chains and is off target, so its count carries little meaning. This entry belongs to a study of spatial heterogeneity in lung cancer. Study-wide points: How many expanded intratumoral alpha and beta TCRs were present tracked the tumor mutation count, which was a count of nonsynonymous mutations. Numbers of ubiquitous and regional expanded TCRs tracked ubiquitous and regional nonsynonymous mutation counts, respectively.

Time point here: sample taken at primary tumor resection. The V and J ends lost 3 bases and 5 bases, in that order; junction bases with no gene match: 18. This CDR3 has 18 residues. The germline V gene encodes CDR1 MNHNY and CDR2 SVGAGI (reference sequence). TCR cDNA molecules were tagged individually, and each one carried a unique molecular identifier. MiXCR, run by TCRdb on the 5' RACE reads, gives a single entry per CDR3 protein. This sample yields several thousand distinct CDR3 sequences, of which roughly 12% are seen a single time; 26% belongs to the top ten. The source material was lung tumor tissue, sampled at surgery. The sequence was obtained from a male donor with early-stage non-small cell lung cancer. This sequence joins TRBV6-6 and TRBJ1-1; TRBD1 agrees at 7 bases. The CDR3 DNA sequence: TGTGCCAGCAGTTATAGGTCTTCAGTGACAGGGAGTAATACTGAAGCTTTCTTT. It is translated as CASSYRSSVTGSNTEAFF.